This T cell receptor beta chain was documented in a study of blood T cell repertoires in COVID-19. The V end lost 6 bases, the J end lost 4 bases, and 13 bases lay between the germline ends. Looked up from germline, CDR1 is MNHNY and CDR2 is SVGAGI (reference sequence). The CDR3 runs 13 residues. Repertoires were generated with immunoSEQ multiplex PCR, while TCRdb's copy carries only in-frame clones and drops some. Among 70,000 to 90,000 clones listed, 78% were seen once. This receptor was obtained from a human donor in a cohort sampled during active COVID-19. Sample: peripheral blood. The chain uses TRBV6-6 and TRBJ2-7; D perhaps matches TRBD1 (6 bases). CDR3 sequence reads: CASSLTGTYEQYV. Here the CDR3 DNA reads TGTGCCAGCAGCCTAACAGGGACATACGAGCAGTACGTC.